This TCR beta chain stems from a study of blood T cell repertoires in COVID-19. Study as a whole: The analysed material was cDNA or gDNA that came from T cells, B-cell-depleted T cells, or PBMCs.

The CDR3 is 15 residues long. The junction had 3 bases not matched to a gene; V was cut back by 5 bases and J by 1 base. CDR1 is SGHTA, CDR2 FQGNSA, per germline. In Seattle, patients joined the study during active infection and were tracked longitudinally. Authors' processing steps: Quantification of nucleated cells was approximated via reference gene primer amplification. The protocol was immunoSEQ multiplex PCR, while the TCRdb copy is restricted to in-frame clones and leaves out a portion. V, J and clone size reflect that table, while D and trimming were determined from the DNA. This sample carries 50,000 to 55,000 clones, 65% to 85% of them seen once, and the ten largest clones take around 10%.

The chain recombines TRBV7-2 with TRBJ1-5, with 9 bases fitting TRBD1. The TCR originated in a man older than 75 with COVID-19, enrolled during active disease. Sequencing used peripheral blood. CDR3 bases: TGTGCCAGCAGCATAACAGGGGGCAGCAATCAGCCCCAGCATTTT. Encoded protein: CASSITGGSNQPQHF.